This T cell receptor (beta chain) derives from a study of cytomegalovirus exposure and HLA in healthy donors. Study-level background: Among 398 genotyped donors, 65% to 90% fell in the Caucasian-associated ancestry cluster. The study's findings and limits: Several of the most significant clusters were apparently associated with common viral pathogens in a later analysis.

The PCR was carried out with 60 Vbeta primers and 13 Jbeta primers. Profiling relied on immunoSEQ multiplex PCR, and the TCRdb table lists in-frame clones only, not all of them. The sample lists under 200,000 clones, about 77% occurring once. To note about this clone: The antigen remains undetermined.

This CDR3 region has 18 residues. V gave up 6 bases and J gave up 0 bases; unmatched junction bases: 11. In germline, CDR1 is SGHNT, CDR2 YENEEA. The rearrangement links TRBV11-3 to TRBJ1-5, with TRBD1 identical over 10 bases. Sequencing was performed on PBMCs. The clonotype originates from a young man in good health and CMV-seronegative. CDR3 in amino acids: CASRGGRGTGASNQPQHF. The DNA for the CDR3 is TGTGCCAGCAGGGGGGGACGCGGGACAGGGGCTAGCAATCAGCCCCAGCATTTT.